One sample yielded the 32 T cell receptor beta chains listed below, sequenced in a study of cytomegalovirus exposure and HLA in healthy donors. The PCR had 60 Vbeta and 13 Jbeta primers. Clones were read by immunoSEQ multiplex PCR, and TCRdb kept only the in-frame ones, dropping some. The sample lists more than 85,000 clones; roughly three quarters were seen once. The sample consisted of PBMCs. These receptors were collected from a woman aged 45-65 years in good health and CMV-seropositive.

This clone showed up just a few times. The CDR3 DNA sequence: TGTGCCAGCGGTGGCTCAGATACGCAGTATTTT. This translates into CASGGSDTQYF. The chain combines TRBV9 with TRBJ2-3; D call uncertain. Trimming stripped 7 bases from V and 4 bases from J, with 7 bases between. The CDR3 contains 11 residues. Germline V CDR1 and CDR2: SGDLS, YYNGEE.

The rearrangement uses TRBV7-9 and TRBJ1-2; D is undetermined. The germline V and J ends were trimmed by 2 bases and 2 bases, with 6 bases remaining between them. This CDR3 contains 13 residues. Germline lookup yields CDR1 SEHNR and CDR2 FQNEAQ (reference sequence). CDR3 loop: CASSLPGNYGYTF. The CDR3 DNA reads as TGTGCCAGCAGCTTACCGGGGAACTATGGCTACACCTTC.

The chain recombines TRBV5-1 with TRBJ2-1, with TRBD2 identical over 9 bases. V shed 4 bases, J shed 5 bases, and the junction held 10 bases outside the gene matches. The CDR3 contains 16 residues. Germline values: CDR1 SGHRS, CDR2 YFSETQ. CDR3 residues: CASSPASGEVNNEQFF. CDR3 coding DNA: TGCGCCAGCAGCCCGGCTAGCGGGGAAGTTAACAATGAGCAGTTCTTC.

The chain joins TRBV6-5 to TRBJ2-5; TRBD1 agrees at 9 bases. J lost 1 base, V lost 5 bases, and 5 bases had no gene match. The CDR3 runs to 15 residues. Germline CDR1 reads MNHEY; CDR2 reads SVGAGI. The CDR3 here is CASSNRQGVQETQYF. CDR3 in DNA: TGTGCCAGCAGTAACCGACAGGGGGTCCAAGAGACCCAGTACTTC.

The chain couples TRBV19 to TRBJ2-7, with D uncertain. Germline V gene data show CDR1 as LNHDA and CDR2 as SQIVND (reference sequence). The CDR3 length is 15 residues. V gave up 3 bases and J gave up 0 bases, with 12 bases separating them. The CDR3 DNA reads as TGTGCCAGTAGTATTAGTACAGTGAGCTCCTACGAGCAGTACTTC. This encodes CASSISTVSSYEQYF. Supplemented by reference TRBV19 and TRBJ2-7, the full variable domain reads DGGITQSPKYLFRKEGQNVTLSCEQNLNHDAMYWYRQDPGQGLRLIYYSQIVNDFQKGDIAEGYSVSREKKESFPLTVTSAQKNPTAFYLCASSISTVSSYEQYFGPGTRLTVT.

V gene TRBV4-1 combines with J gene TRBJ1-1; no clear D. The CDR3 has 15 amino acids. V was cut by 0 bases and J by 4 bases, with 12 bases left in between. The V gene's germline CDR1 is MGHRA and CDR2 YSYEKL. CDR3 loop: CASSQEGRSSTEAFF. The DNA of the CDR3 is TGCGCCAGCAGCCAAGAAGGGAGGAGTAGCACTGAAGCTTTCTTT.

The chain joins TRBV29-1 to TRBJ2-3; TRBD2 might be the D (7 bases). Trimming cost V 6 bases and J 3 bases, with 16 bases left between them. The CDR3 sequence is 14 residues long. Germline CDR1 is SQVTM and CDR2 is ANQGSEA. CDR3 sequence (DNA): TGCAGCGTGGGGGGGGCGGGGGAAACAGATACGCAGTATTTT. Its translation: CSVGGAGETDTQYF.

This clone was counted only a few times. The CDR3 protein is CASSPFVAGGNNEQFF. The CDR3 DNA sequence: TGTGCCAGCAGCCCCTTTGTAGCGGGAGGCAACAATGAGCAGTTCTTC. The rearrangement uses TRBV7-6 and TRBJ2-1, with 10 nucleotides matching TRBD2. CDR3 length: 16 amino acids. Per the germline V gene, CDR1 is SGHVS and CDR2 is FNYEAQ. Trimming took 5 bases from V and 5 from J; bases not matched to a gene: 9.

V gene TRBV6-1 combines with J gene TRBJ1-5; the match to TRBD1 covers 9 bases. V was pared by 1 base and J by 2 bases, with 3 bases of the junction left unmatched. CDR1 and CDR2 from the germline V gene are MNHNS and SASEGT. The CDR3 spans 16 residues. In nucleotides, the CDR3 is TGTGCCAGCAGTGAAGGCAGGACAGGGGGCAATCAGCCCCAGCATTTT. Amino acid sequence: CASSEGRTGGNQPQHF.

This clone occurred once. This chain joins TRBV5-1 and TRBJ2-3; no reliable D call. V gave up 0 bases and J gave up 4 bases, with 12 bases separating them. Germline V gene lookup returns CDR1 SGHRS and CDR2 YFSETQ. The CDR3 contains 15 residues. CDR3 protein: CASSLGAVLSDTQYF. For the CDR3, the DNA is TGCGCCAGCAGCTTGGGGGCAGTTTTGTCAGATACGCAGTATTTT. Full variable domain (outside the CDR3, taken from reference TRBV5-1 and TRBJ2-3): KAGVTQTPRYLIKTRGQQVTLSCSPISGHRSVSWYQQTPGQGLQFLFEYFSETQRNKGNFPGRFSGRQFSNSRSEMNVSTLELGDSALYLCASSLGAVLSDTQYFGPGTRLTVL.

This clone was detected a few times. A junction end diverges from the germline sequence, so it may reflect a read error. The chain uses TRBV7-7 and TRBJ1-4, with 9 bases aligning to TRBD1. Germline V gene sequence: CDR1 SSHAT, CDR2 FNYEAQ (reference sequence). This CDR3 has 20 amino acids. CDR3 amino acids: CASSLRMPGQGAATNEKLFF. The CDR3 bases are TGTGCTAGCAGCCTAAGAATGCCGGGACAGGGAGCTGCAACTAATGAAAAACTGTTTTTT.

The V call is TRBV6-5, the J call TRBJ1-2; D might be TRBD1 (5 bases). Germline CDR1 MNHEY, CDR2 SVGAGI. The CDR3 totals 14 residues. The V gene lost 2 bases and the J gene lost 6 bases, with 13 bases spanning the gap. Written as DNA, the CDR3 is TGTGCCAGCAGTTACAGGGCAGGGTTGGATGGCTACACCTTC. Protein product: CASSYRAGLDGYTF.

DNA of the CDR3: TGTGCTAGTGGTTTTAGGGTTAGGGACAGGGCGTACGAGCAGTACTTC. This sequence encodes CASGFRVRDRAYEQYF. V and J are TRBV12-5 and TRBJ2-5; 9 nucleotides line up with TRBD1. The J call is in doubt because the DNA end fits TRBJ2-7 better. The length of the CDR3 is 16 residues. Germline loops: CDR1 LGHNT, CDR2 FRNRAP.

The chain joins TRBV6-5 to TRBJ2-2; D not certain. Germline-derived CDR1 and CDR2 are MNHEY and SVGAGI. This CDR3 spans 15 amino acids. Between the trimmed V and J ends, which lost 0 bases and 4 bases, there was a span of 9 bases. This CDR3 reads CASSYSRALTGELFF. The CDR3 DNA is TGTGCCAGCAGTTACTCGAGAGCCCTCACCGGGGAGCTGTTTTTT.

The chain recombines TRBV5-1 with TRBJ2-1; 10 nucleotides line up with TRBD2. Trimming removed 0 bases from V and 6 bases from J; junction bases left unmatched: 12. The CDR3 loop spans 18 amino acids. The germline V gene encodes CDR1 SGHRS and CDR2 YFSETQ. CDR3 sequence (DNA): TGCGCCAGCAGCTTGGCCAGAGGTGGGAGCGGGGGGGCCAATGAGCAGTTCTTC. Amino acid sequence: CASSLARGGSGGANEQFF.

This clone was counted a few times. The chain links TRBV5-4 to TRBJ2-5; maybe TRBD2 (7 bases). This CDR3 region has 15 residues. V gave up 0 bases and J gave up 4 bases, with 13 bases separating them. From germline, CDR1 is SGHNT and CDR2 YYREEE (reference sequence). This chain's CDR3 is CASSLAGGGGETQYF. In DNA form, the CDR3 reads TGTGCCAGCAGCTTGGCCGGCGGGGGCGGAGAGACCCAGTACTTC.

This chain connects TRBV27 to TRBJ2-1; TRBD1 matches at 9 bases. CDR3 size: 13 residues. With 6 bases clipped from V and 4 bases from J, the junction kept 1 base outside the gene matches. In germline, CDR1 is MNHEY, CDR2 SMNVEV (reference sequence). In nucleotides, the CDR3 is TGTGCCAGCAGCGGGACAGGGTACAATGAGCAGTTCTTC. Translation gives CASSGTGYNEQFF.

The chain links TRBV25-1 to TRBJ1-1; D uncertain. This CDR3 region has 13 residues. CDR1 and CDR2 (germline): MGHDK, SYGVNS. Deletions cut 4 bases from V and 4 bases from J, with 10 bases between. The CDR3 nucleotides read TGTGCCAGCAGTGCTTACGGGTCCACTGAAGCTTTCTTT. The encoded protein is CASSAYGSTEAFF.

The gene calls are TRBV5-4 and TRBJ2-2, with 10 bases fitting TRBD1. CDR3 length equals 17 residues. CDR1 is SGHNT and CDR2 is YYREEE in the germline V gene (reference sequence). The J segment lost 2 bases and the V segment lost 4 bases, leaving 8 bases of the junction unmatched. CDR3 DNA: TGTGCCAGCAGCAGCCCGGGACAGGGGAGTAACACCGGGGAGCTGTTTTTT. It is translated as CASSSPGQGSNTGELFF.

The chain couples TRBV7-6 to TRBJ2-2; D is possibly TRBD1 (6 bases). The CDR3 is 16 amino acids. From germline, CDR1 is SGHVS and CDR2 FNYEAQ. The germline V and J ends were trimmed by 0 bases and 5 bases, with 13 bases remaining between them. The CDR3 bases are TGTGCCAGCAGCTTAGCGAGAGGGGGAGCTACCGGGGAGCTGTTTTTT. Encoded protein: CASSLARGGATGELFF.

The genes are TRBV7-3 and TRBJ2-1; 7 bases fit TRBD2. Germline V gives CDR1 SGHTA, CDR2 FQGTGA. Trimming removed 3 bases from V and 9 bases from J; junction bases left unmatched: 11. The CDR3 spans 15 residues. The CDR3 sequence: CASSLRTSTGSEQFF. In DNA, the CDR3 is TGTGCCAGCAGCTTGCGGACTAGTACCGGGAGTGAGCAGTTCTTC.

The gene calls are TRBV5-4 and TRBJ1-2, with D perhaps TRBD1 (5 bases). Trimming left V 4 bases short and J 6 bases short, with 10 bases between. The CDR3 is 12 residues long. Per germline, CDR1 SGHNT and CDR2 YYREEE (reference sequence). CDR3 DNA sequence: TGTGCCAGCAGCGGGAGGGACCATGGCTACACCTTC. As protein: CASSGRDHGYTF.

This clone appeared a few times. The gene calls are TRBV15 and TRBJ1-6; possibly TRBD1 for D (6 bases). Germline CDR1 and CDR2: LNHNV and YYDKDF (reference sequence). The CDR3 runs 18 residues. V was clipped by 0 bases and J by 5 bases, with 17 bases between them. The CDR3 region is CATSREGRGAINNSPLHF. The CDR3 nucleotides are TGTGCCACCAGCAGAGAGGGCAGGGGCGCAATTAATAATTCACCCCTCCACTTT.

This clone was observed a handful of times. The chain combines TRBV10-1 with TRBJ2-1, with no clear D. The germline V and J ends were trimmed by 3 bases and 5 bases, with 8 bases remaining between them. The CDR3 extends over 13 amino acids. CDR1 WNHNN and CDR2 SYGVQD come from the germline V gene (reference sequence). This CDR3 reads CASSEVSNNEQFF. The CDR3 region has the DNA TGCGCCAGCAGTGAAGTCAGTAACAATGAGCAGTTCTTC.

The chain links TRBV19 to TRBJ2-1; TRBD2 might be the D (6 bases). V gave up 1 base and J gave up 3 bases, with 13 bases separating them. Looked up from germline, CDR1 is LNHDA and CDR2 is SQIVND (reference sequence). The length of the CDR3 is 16 residues. CDR3 sequence: CASSIGTTISYNEQFF. CDR3 nucleotides: TGTGCCAGTAGTATAGGGACTACCATCAGCTACAATGAGCAGTTCTTC.

The chain carries TRBV7-9 and TRBJ1-1, with 8 bases that match TRBD1. Germline loops: CDR1 SEHNR, CDR2 FQNEAQ (reference sequence). This CDR3 comprises 15 residues. V dropped 5 bases and J dropped 8; count of bases not matched to a gene: 13. CDR3 protein: CASSPRQGFDEEAFF. CDR3 DNA sequence: TGTGCCAGCAGCCCCCGACAGGGGTTCGACGAGGAAGCTTTCTTT.

The rearrangement joins TRBV29-1 to TRBJ2-7; tentative D call: TRBD2 (5 bases). The CDR3 covers 14 residues. Trimming left V 5 bases short and J 0 bases short, with 14 bases between. CDR1 is SQVTM and CDR2 is ANQGSEA in the germline V gene. CDR3: CSVRGYGDSYEQYF. CDR3 DNA sequence: TGCAGCGTTCGGGGTTACGGCGACTCCTACGAGCAGTACTTC.

This sequence joins TRBV30 and TRBJ1-1; D perhaps matches TRBD1 (6 bases). CDR1 is GTSNPN, CDR2 SVGIG, per germline (reference sequence). The CDR3 runs 18 residues. The V end was cut by 4 bases, the J end by 3 bases, with 27 bases between. CDR3 in DNA: TGTGCCTGGACCGAAAAGCTCTACAACAGGGAGCGAGACACTGAAGCTTTCTTT. Protein: CAWTEKLYNRERDTEAFF.

The rearrangement joins TRBV7-9 to TRBJ2-1, with D possibly being TRBD2 (6 bases). The CDR3 sequence is 14 residues long. The V end was cut by 4 bases, the J end by 6 bases, with 13 bases between. Germline V gene data show CDR1 as SEHNR and CDR2 as FQNEAQ (reference sequence). CDR3 region: CASSSGAPRNEQFF. CDR3 DNA sequence: TGTGCCAGCAGCTCGGGAGCCCCCCGCAATGAGCAGTTCTTC.

The chain has TRBV4-1 and TRBJ2-6; D is unclear. The length of the CDR3 is 16 residues. Trimming left V 2 bases short and J 1 base short, with 9 bases between. The germline V gene has CDR1 MGHRA and CDR2 YSYEKL. DNA of the CDR3: TGCGCCAGCAGCCAAATTATGCAGTCTGGGGCCAACGTCCTGACTTTC. It yields the protein CASSQIMQSGANVLTF.

The rearrangement joins TRBV19 to TRBJ2-7; the D gene is possibly TRBD1 (6 bases). Germline V gives CDR1 LNHDA, CDR2 SQIVND (reference sequence). Between the trimmed V and J ends, which lost 5 bases and 2 bases, there was a span of 16 bases. This CDR3 spans 15 amino acids. This CDR3 is CASSSHTDRTYEQYF. The DNA of the CDR3 is TGTGCCAGTAGTTCTCATACCGACAGGACCTACGAGCAGTACTTC.

This chain links TRBV5-4 with TRBJ2-3; no reliable D call. The CDR3 is made up of 13 amino acids. Per the germline V gene, CDR1 is SGHNT and CDR2 is YYREEE (reference sequence). The ends were cut back, 0 bases at V and 3 bases at J, with 5 bases in the middle. The CDR3 DNA reads as TGTGCCAGCAGCTTGGACTTTACAGATACGCAGTATTTT. This codes for CASSLDFTDTQYF. The variable domain in full, completed from reference TRBV5-4 and TRBJ2-3, reads ETGVTQSPTHLIKTRGQQVTLRCSSQSGHNTVSWYQQALGQGPQFIFQYYREEENGRGNFPPRFSGLQFPNYSSELNVNALELDDSALYLCASSLDFTDTQYFGPGTRLTVL.